This T cell receptor beta chain was retrieved from a study of blood T cell repertoires in COVID-19. Study background: Acute and convalescent COVID-19 samples came from the United States, Italy and Spain. PBMCs, B-cell-depleted T cells, or T cells provided the cDNA or gDNA that made up the material.

In germline, CDR1 is LGHDT, CDR2 YNNKEL (reference sequence). V trimming: 2 bases; J trimming: 7 bases; junction bases outside the gene matches: 4. The CDR3 is 13 residues long. Original data processing: Estimation of nucleated cell counts relied on the amplification of reference gene primers. Profiling relied on immunoSEQ multiplex PCR, and the TCRdb table lists in-frame clones only, not all of them. D and trimming come from the DNA, and the V and J calls and clone size come from that table. Seen here are under 200,000 clones, roughly 75% observed once, and the top ten hold 6.5%. This clone was detected a few times. The same CDR3 can be traced to other DNA sequences in this sample.

The rearrangement links TRBV3-1 (or the pseudogene TRBV3-2) to TRBJ1-1, with 7 positions matching TRBD1. Specimen: peripheral blood. The TCR comes from a man between 65 and 85 years old with active or convalescent COVID-19. The CDR3 loop reads CASSQPGQREAFF. The CDR3 DNA reads as TGTGCCAGCAGCCAACCGGGACAGCGTGAAGCTTTCTTT.